This TCR beta chain was sequenced for a study of Ad26.COV2.S vaccination and SARS-CoV-2 variants (dated by TCRdb to the early 2020s). Describing the broader study: Donors in the vaccine arm were drawn from COV1001, a phase I-IIa trial of Ad26.COV2.S in healthy adults that was multicentre, randomized, double-blind and placebo-controlled. Investigators remained blinded to trial group allocation during experiments and outcome assessment. A total of 32 samples were included in the TCR-sequenced set, comprising roughly 19 Ad26.COV2.S vaccine recipients, 5 placebo recipients and 8 SARS-CoV-2 convalescent individuals. Sequencing of the TCRbeta repertoire served to evaluate the specificity and breadth of SARS-CoV-2-reactive T cell receptors following Ad26.COV2.S vaccination. Participants in the trial were split at random into five groups of five each, receiving low-dose or high-dose Ad26.COV2.S once or twice, or else placebo on both occasions. Ad26.COV2.S was given intramuscularly at 5x10^10 or 1x10^11 viral particles, as a single shot or as two shots 56 days apart. The paper as a whole reports these results and caveats: It was noted by the authors that total T cell responses may have been underestimated by the TCR breadth and depth analyses. Substantial breadth of spike-specific CD8+ and CD4+ T cell responses was reported after vaccination. Ad26.COV2.S recipients had higher spike-specific TCR breadth than placebo recipients (P = 0.0014). The study was not powered to compare responses between vaccine doses or regimens. Vaccine and placebo recipients had similar non-spike TCR breadth, a finding consistent with the vaccine containing only spike.

The immunoSEQ Assay was used to sequence TCRbeta CDR3 regions. After extraction, genomic DNA underwent amplification by bias-controlled multiplex PCR, followed by high-throughput sequencing. In the source study's methods: To quantify the absolute abundance of each unique TCRbeta CDR3 region, sequences were collapsed and filtered. T cell fraction was estimated by normalizing TCRbeta template counts to usable DNA, which was measured by amplifying reference genes present in all nucleated cells. Repertoire TCRs were annotated as SARS-CoV-2-specific by exact matching of V gene, CDR3 amino acid sequence and J gene to a known reactive TCR set. The reference SARS-CoV-2 TCR set came from MIRA and was filtered for enrichment in COVID-19-positive ImmuneCODE repertoires, removing public or cross-reactive TCRs. Drawing on the MIRA antigens, annotated TCRs were analysed further at the level of specific ORF or position within ORF. Depth was the summed frequency of annotated unique rearrangements, while breadth was defined as annotated unique rearrangements over total unique productive rearrangements. Two-sided Wilcoxon rank-sum tests were used to compare TCR breadth between groups. TCRdb mirrors the immuneACCESS table, restricted to in-frame sequences. Some clones are absent from its copies; in checked studies, under half trace to an unresolved V gene, and the reason for the others is unknown. V, J and clone size derive from that table, while D and trimming were established from the DNA sequence. This sample holds 440,000 or so clones; roughly 88% were observed only once. The ten largest account for around 4.2% of the sample.

The treatment or condition label, as the study defines it: roughly 18 received Ad26.COV2.S at low or high dose, single or two shots; about 5 received placebo; per-sample allocation not given. Repertoires of vaccine and placebo recipients were sequenced from samples collected on day 63 after the first injection. Cohort 1b enrolled about two dozen adults aged 18-55 years at a single site in Boston, USA, between 29 July and 7 August 2020. Ad26.COV2.S consisted of a replication-incompetent adenovirus type 26 vector by which a prefusion-stabilized SARS-CoV-2 spike protein from the original Wuhan strain was expressed. As for this clone: Its antigen is unknown. The record has no base qualities; no much larger clone is one base away.

From cysteine to phenylalanine, the CDR3 is 14 amino acids long. The kept DNA is CDR3 alone, 42 bases in frame from the first base. CDR1 and CDR2 are drawn from the germline V gene: SGHTA, FQGTGA. A distance of 8 bases separates the germline ends of V and J, which lose 0 bases and 5 bases respectively. This material consisted of peripheral blood, taken in a trial of Ad26.COV2.S vaccine versus placebo. The receptor was isolated from a person between 18 and 60 years old who received the Ad26.COV2.S COVID-19 vaccine or a placebo. Here the chain combines TRBV7-3 and TRBJ2-1, with no D gene named confidently. The CDR3 here reads CASSLTATNNEQFF. The sequenced DNA: TGTGCCAGCAGCTTAACGGCCACGAACAATGAGCAGTTCTTC.